The clone carrying this T cell receptor (beta chain) was seen more than once but under ten times. Its antigen remains unidentified. With 5 bases removed from V and 1 base from J, the gap between germline ends came to 8 bases. The germline gives CDR1 SGHTA, CDR2 FQGNSA. This CDR3 region has 13 residues. This sample is drawn from a study of blood T cells in healthy people across ages. Regarding the study as a whole: Comparison with aged donors showed that long-lived donors had more naive CD4+ cells and higher diversity.

Using a J-beta primer mix together with a sample-barcoded 5' primer, a second PCR was run for about 6 to 12 cycles. TCRdb re-derived calls from the 5' RACE reads in MiXCR, one entry per CDR3 protein. This table holds roughly 800,000 distinct CDR3 sequences, roughly 50% found once. The chain has TRBV7-2 and TRBJ1-1; no clear D. The sequence derives from a man older than 75 in good health. The sequencing input was blood. CDR3 coding DNA: TGTGCCAGCAGCCGCGGGCCGAACACTGAAGCTTTCTTT. It specifies CASSRGPNTEAFF.